This T cell receptor (beta chain) was identified in a study of cytomegalovirus exposure and HLA in healthy donors. Background on the study: There were around 100 million unique TCR beta sequences, drawn from about 179 million T cells, in an earlier analysis. Regarding the study as a whole: Available immune exposure information was restricted to CMV serostatus only.

Losses at the gene ends were 0 bases for V and 8 bases for J; bases not matched to a gene: 4. Looked up from germline, CDR1 is SGHNT and CDR2 is YYREEE (reference sequence). The CDR3 runs to 13 residues. The donors (healthy individuals) were bone marrow donors. To note about this clone: The antigen is undetermined.

The PCR contained 60 Vbeta and 13 Jbeta primers. The assay was immunoSEQ multiplex PCR, and TCRdb's table has in-frame clones only and misses some. The sample holds approximately 91,000 clones, 70% to 85% seen once. The V gene is TRBV5-4, the J gene TRBJ1-2; 7 positions match TRBD1. This TCR was recovered from a human donor in good health. Sample: PBMCs. The CDR3 reads CASSLGEGGGYTF. CDR3 DNA sequence: TGTGCCAGCAGCTTGGGTGAAGGGGGCGGCTACACCTTC.